This T cell receptor beta chain is from a study of beta chain features in type 1 diabetes (dated by TCRdb to 2017 to 2018). In the study overall: Patients and healthy donors did not differ in mean age, gender distribution, total cell number or subset yield. A total of roughly 100 million sorted cells were examined across all samples, and the number of cells per subset was strongly correlated with RNA yield. The study compared TCRB repertoires of sorted circulating CD4+ T cell subsets between recently diagnosed type 1 diabetes patients and matched healthy donors. Regulatory and stem cell-like memory subsets were obtained from only 8 patients and about 8 healthy donors, while naive and central memory subsets were obtained from all 30 or so donors. Overall study outcomes, separate from this receptor: Naive, central memory and regulatory TCRB repertoires appeared more similar among patients than among healthy donors. Type 1 diabetes patients showed a moderate but significant shortening of TCRB CDR3 length in all four CD4+ subsets. Because small numbers of individuals were included in the HLA sub-analyses, any influence of HLA type on TCRB rearrangement was left unresolved. Because cDNA was sequenced instead of genomic DNA, highly expressing activated cells could be over-represented, though the groups showed no difference in activation or CD3 levels. Shorter templates might be favored by PCR, yet because patient and control samples were amplified and corrected together, any such skew would affect both groups equally. At VDJ recombination sites, type 1 diabetes patients had fewer insertions and more deleted nucleotides, which implies abnormalities in thymic rearrangement.

In regard to this clone: Its cognate antigen has yet to be identified. Base quality data are lacking; no much larger clone is found one base away.

The entire isolated RNA was reverse transcribed using the High Capacity cDNA Reverse Transcription Kit, and thus expressed TCRB transcripts were sequenced. Deep immunoSEQ sequencing was performed on naive, central memory and regulatory T cell samples, with an average of about 4 million total reads per sample. Sorted cells were lysed in RLT buffer and RNA was extracted with DNase-treated RNeasy Micro or Mini kits, depending on cell number. To prevent cross-contamination, every cell subset was processed on its own, while patient and healthy donor samples were processed together. TCRB sequences were amplified from cDNA with the immunoSEQ multiplex PCR, producing 87-bp fragments spanning the CDR3 region. Sequencing of the amplicons was performed on the Illumina HiSeq platform. The paper's processing steps were these. PCR bias was corrected computationally using synthetic template baselines, and reads within Hamming distance 2 were collapsed, with unmergeable singletons discarded. Reads were aligned against IMGT to assign V, D and J genes, CDR3 length and insertions or deletions at six rearrangement sites. Within each subset, clonotype counts were normalized to sorted cell number, after which true diversity and Gini coefficients were computed with the tcR R package. The overlap coefficient, calculated on TCRB nucleotide sequences, was used to measure repertoire sharing. As stored in TCRdb, this immuneACCESS dataset retains in-frame rearrangements with V and J assigned. A fraction of the clones does not appear; measured against another copy, unresolved V genes explain less than half of the discrepancy, and the remainder lacks a known reason. V, J and clone size were drawn from that table, and D and trimming were deduced from the DNA. This sample has 300,000 to 350,000 clones in its table, and 13% to 15% of those were observed once. The top ten clonotypes cover approximately 7% of the sample.

Trimming removed 0 bases from V and 3 bases from J; the gene matches leave 8 bases unexplained. The CDR3 sequence holds 16 residues, the cysteine and phenylalanine included. Solely the CDR3 DNA is kept, with 48 bases framed from the first base. From a lookup of the germline V gene, CDR1 and CDR2 are SGHRS and YFSETQ. From each donor, a single peripheral blood sample of approximately 0.11 L on average was drawn into heparinised tubes. A BD FACSAria II and a panel including CD45RO, CCR7, CD25, CD127, CD95 and CD27 were used to sort naive, central memory, regulatory and stem cell-like memory CD4+ T cells. All sorted populations exceeded 95% purity. PBMCs were isolated immediately by Lymphoprep density gradient centrifugation and stained directly without culture. To minimize batch effects, samples were stained and sorted in pairs, one healthy donor with one patient per experiment.

In this chain, TRBV5-1 is recombined with TRBJ1-1, and TRBD1 matches 7 of the central bases. This clonotype originated in a man aged 25 to 40 in good health. Sequencing was carried out using central memory CD4+ T cells from blood. The DNA sequence is given as TGCGCCAGCAGCTTGGGCACAGGGGATGGTGACACTGAAGCTTTCTTT. This encodes CASSLGTGDGDTEAFF.